This TCR beta chain came from a study of immune characterization of retroperitoneal liposarcoma. TCRdb recomputed calls from the PCR reads with MiXCR, one row per CDR3 protein. This sample carries around 7,000 distinct CDR3 sequences, more than 25% of them seen once, and the ten largest clones take around two fifths. The sequence derives from a male donor with retroperitoneal liposarcoma. The sequencing sample was made of blood.

DNA for the CDR3: TGTGCCAGCAGCTTACAATTGAACGAGCAGTTCTTC. Encoded protein: CASSLQLNEQFF. The chain combines TRBV7-6 with TRBJ2-1; no definite D call. Germline V gene sequence: CDR1 SGHVS, CDR2 FNYEAQ. V lost 2 bases and J 10 bases, leaving 9 bases between the germline ends. The CDR3 is 12 amino acids.